These 8 T cell receptor beta chains were all obtained from the same sample, sequenced in a study of T-cell reconstitution after alpha-beta-depleted transplantation in children. Molecular barcoding with unique molecular identifiers was used for the TCRbeta library. A single record per CDR3 protein comes from TCRdb applying MiXCR to the PCR reads. The sample consists of a few hundred thousand distinct CDR3 sequences, approximately 16% of them appearing once. The material sequenced was PBMCs from the stem cell graft donor, taken from the stem cell graft. These receptors originate from a human donor who donated a stem cell graft to a child with acute lymphoblastic leukemia.

This clonotype was recorded at least ten times. This chain joins TRBV5-1 and TRBJ2-3; D is perhaps TRBD1 (6 bases). The CDR3 length is 16 residues. Germline CDR1 SGHRS, CDR2 YFSETQ. V dropped 4 bases and J dropped 1 base, with 16 bases sitting between them. CDR3 residues: CASSGSRDTRTDTQYF. CDR3 DNA: TGCGCCAGCAGCGGATCTCGGGACACTCGCACAGATACGCAGTATTTT.

This chain uses TRBV10-3 with TRBJ2-3, with 9 nucleotides matching TRBD2. V lost 5 bases, J lost 2 bases, and 20 bases stayed unmatched. The CDR3 sequence is 20 residues long. From germline, CDR1 is ENHRY and CDR2 SYGVKD. CDR3 sequence (DNA): TGTGCCATCAGTACGGACCTTACTGGCGGGAGGGCCGAGATCACAGATACGCAGTATTTT. Its translation: CAISTDLTGGRAEITDTQYF.

The sample holds a few counts of this clonotype. The chain carries TRBV12-3 or TRBV12-4 and TRBJ2-5; D perhaps matches TRBD2 (5 bases). Trimming took 3 bases from V and 7 from J, leaving 12 bases between them. CDR3 length: 13 amino acids. The CDR3 loop is CASSLGLGRTQYF. CDR3 bases: TGTGCCAGCAGTTTGGGGTTAGGGAGGACCCAGTACTTC.

This sequence joins TRBV19 and TRBJ2-1; D may be TRBD2 (6 bases). This CDR3 comprises 17 residues. Germline CDR1 LNHDA, CDR2 SQIVND (reference sequence). Trimming removed 1 base at V and 7 bases at J, with 20 bases between. The CDR3 region is CASSIVGRGAYKNEQFF. Written as DNA, the CDR3 is TGTGCCAGTAGTATAGTAGGGCGGGGAGCCTACAAGAATGAGCAGTTCTTC.

This clonotype was observed a handful of times. The chain couples TRBV4-1 to TRBJ2-5; 14 nucleotides align to TRBD2. Germline V gives CDR1 MGHRA, CDR2 YSYEKL. The CDR3 spans 20 residues. J lost 1 base, V lost 0 bases, and 10 bases had no gene match. CDR3 sequence: CASSQESHLGTSGSQETQYF. The CDR3 bases are TGCGCCAGCAGCCAAGAGAGTCACCTTGGGACTAGCGGGAGCCAAGAGACCCAGTACTTC.

The CDR3 DNA follows: TGCAGCGTCGCAGTGGGTGCGGGCGGAAACACCATATATTTT. This encodes CSVAVGAGGNTIYF. The chain combines TRBV29-1 with TRBJ1-3; unclear D gene. V was trimmed by 6 bases and J by 4 bases, leaving 16 bases between them. The CDR3 contains 14 residues. Germline CDR1 and CDR2: SQVTM and ANQGSEA.

This chain connects TRBV7-9 to TRBJ1-1; perhaps TRBD1 as D (5 bases). V lost 8 bases to trimming and J lost 0 bases, with 16 bases between them. The CDR3 is 15 amino acids. Germline values: CDR1 SEHNR, CDR2 FQNEAQ (reference sequence). CDR3 nucleotide sequence: TGTGCCAGCCAGGGAAACAGCCTAATGAACACTGAAGCTTTCTTT. Its translation: CASQGNSLMNTEAFF.

This clonotype appeared a single time. The V gene is TRBV9, the J gene TRBJ2-1; the D is unclear. This CDR3 is built from 17 residues. V was cut by 4 bases and J by 1 base, with 18 bases left in between. Germline CDR1 and CDR2: SGDLS and YYNGEE. In DNA form, the CDR3 reads TGTGCCAGCAGCCCCCGATCAAGGAAGATGTCCTACAATGAGCAGTTCTTC. Its translation is CASSPRSRKMSYNEQFF.